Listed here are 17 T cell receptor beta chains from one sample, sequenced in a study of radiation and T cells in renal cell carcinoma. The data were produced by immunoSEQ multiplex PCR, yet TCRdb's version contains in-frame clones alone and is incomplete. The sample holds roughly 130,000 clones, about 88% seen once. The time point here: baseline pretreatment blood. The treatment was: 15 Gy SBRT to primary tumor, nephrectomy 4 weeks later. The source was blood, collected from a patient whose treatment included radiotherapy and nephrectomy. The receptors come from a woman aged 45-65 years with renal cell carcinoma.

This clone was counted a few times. CDR3 in DNA: TGCGCCAGCAGCCAAGGGCCGCACCTCCAAGAGACCCAGTACTTC. Encoded protein: CASSQGPHLQETQYF. J is TRBJ2-5 and V is TRBV4-1; D not resolved. CDR3 length: 15 residues. V lost 1 base, J lost 1 base, and 10 bases lay in between. Germline CDR1 reads MGHRA; CDR2 reads YSYEKL.

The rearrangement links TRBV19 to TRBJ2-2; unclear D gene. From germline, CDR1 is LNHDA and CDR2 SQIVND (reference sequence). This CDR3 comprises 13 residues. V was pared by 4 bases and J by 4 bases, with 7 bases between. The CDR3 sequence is CASSTGRTGELFF. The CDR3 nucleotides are TGTGCCAGTAGTACCGGACGCACCGGGGAGCTGTTTTTT.

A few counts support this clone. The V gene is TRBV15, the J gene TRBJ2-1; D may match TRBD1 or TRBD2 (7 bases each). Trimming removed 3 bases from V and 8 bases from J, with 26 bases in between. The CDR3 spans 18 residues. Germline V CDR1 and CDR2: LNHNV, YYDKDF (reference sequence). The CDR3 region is CATSRETAGSPGGDEQFF. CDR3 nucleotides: TGTGCCACCAGCAGGGAAACAGCGGGGTCCCCAGGGGGTGATGAGCAGTTCTTC.

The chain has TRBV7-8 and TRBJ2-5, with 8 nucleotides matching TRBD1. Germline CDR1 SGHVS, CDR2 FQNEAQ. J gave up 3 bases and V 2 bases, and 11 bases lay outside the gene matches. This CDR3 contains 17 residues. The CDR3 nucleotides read TGTGCCAGCAGCTTAACGTCGGTCGGGACAGGAGAAGAGACCCAGTACTTC. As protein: CASSLTSVGTGEETQYF.

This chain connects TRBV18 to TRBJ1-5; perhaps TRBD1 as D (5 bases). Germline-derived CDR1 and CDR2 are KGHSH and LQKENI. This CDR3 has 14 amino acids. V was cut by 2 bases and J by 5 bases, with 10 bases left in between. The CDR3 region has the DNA TGTGCCAGCTCACCAGGCCGGGACGATCAGCCCCAGCATTTT. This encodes CASSPGRDDQPQHF.

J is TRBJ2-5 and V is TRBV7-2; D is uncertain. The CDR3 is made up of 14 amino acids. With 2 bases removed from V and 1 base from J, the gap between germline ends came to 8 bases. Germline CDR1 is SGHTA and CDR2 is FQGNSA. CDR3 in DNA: TGTGCCAGCAGCTTAAACCCGACCCAAGAGACCCAGTACTTC. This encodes CASSLNPTQETQYF.

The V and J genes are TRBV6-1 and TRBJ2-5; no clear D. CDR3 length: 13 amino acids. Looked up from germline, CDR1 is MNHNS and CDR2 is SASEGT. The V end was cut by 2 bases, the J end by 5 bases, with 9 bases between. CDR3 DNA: TGTGCCAGCAGTGAAATAGAGGCGGAGACCCAGTACTTC. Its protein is CASSEIEAETQYF.

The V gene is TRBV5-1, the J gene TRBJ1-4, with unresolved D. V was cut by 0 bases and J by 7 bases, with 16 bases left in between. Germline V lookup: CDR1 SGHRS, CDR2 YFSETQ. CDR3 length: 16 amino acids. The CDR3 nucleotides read TGCGCCAGCAGCTTGGACGGAAACCGAGGATCTGAAAAACTGTTTTTT. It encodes CASSLDGNRGSEKLFF.

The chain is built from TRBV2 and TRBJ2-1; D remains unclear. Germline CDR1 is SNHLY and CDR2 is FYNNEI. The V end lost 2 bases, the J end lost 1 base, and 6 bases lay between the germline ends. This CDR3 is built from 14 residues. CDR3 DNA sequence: TGTGCCAGCAGTGAACACCTGTCCTACAATGAGCAGTTCTTC. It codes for CASSEHLSYNEQFF.

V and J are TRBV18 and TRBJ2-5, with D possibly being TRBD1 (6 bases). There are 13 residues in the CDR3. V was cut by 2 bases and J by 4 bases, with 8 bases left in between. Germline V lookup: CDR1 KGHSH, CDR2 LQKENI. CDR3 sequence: CASSPGGGETQYF. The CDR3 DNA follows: TGTGCCAGCTCACCAGGGGGCGGAGAGACCCAGTACTTC.

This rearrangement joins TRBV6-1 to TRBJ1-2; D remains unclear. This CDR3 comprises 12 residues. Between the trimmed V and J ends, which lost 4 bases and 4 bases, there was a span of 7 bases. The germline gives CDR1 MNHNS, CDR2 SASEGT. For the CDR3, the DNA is TGTGCCAGCAGTGGTTCGGGCTATGGCTACACCTTC. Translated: CASSGSGYGYTF.

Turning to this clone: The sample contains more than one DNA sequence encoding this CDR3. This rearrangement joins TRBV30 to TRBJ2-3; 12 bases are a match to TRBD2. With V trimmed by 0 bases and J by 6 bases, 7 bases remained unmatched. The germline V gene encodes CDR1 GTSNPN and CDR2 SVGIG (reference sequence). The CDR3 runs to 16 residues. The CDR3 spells CAWSVGLAGGVDTQYF. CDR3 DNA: TGTGCCTGGAGTGTTGGGCTAGCGGGGGGGGTGGATACGCAGTATTTT.

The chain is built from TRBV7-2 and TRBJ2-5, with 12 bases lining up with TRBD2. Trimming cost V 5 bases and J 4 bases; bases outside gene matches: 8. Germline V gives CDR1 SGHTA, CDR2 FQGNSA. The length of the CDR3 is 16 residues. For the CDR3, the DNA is TGTGCCAGCAGCACCCAGACTAGCGGGGGAACAGAGACCCAGTACTTC. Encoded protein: CASSTQTSGGTETQYF.

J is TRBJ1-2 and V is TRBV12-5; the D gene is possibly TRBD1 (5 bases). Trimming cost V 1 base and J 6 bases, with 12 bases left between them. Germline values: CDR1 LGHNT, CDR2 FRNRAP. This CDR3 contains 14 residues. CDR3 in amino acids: CASGLATESNGYTF. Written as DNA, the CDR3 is TGTGCTAGTGGTTTGGCGACAGAGAGCAATGGCTACACCTTC.

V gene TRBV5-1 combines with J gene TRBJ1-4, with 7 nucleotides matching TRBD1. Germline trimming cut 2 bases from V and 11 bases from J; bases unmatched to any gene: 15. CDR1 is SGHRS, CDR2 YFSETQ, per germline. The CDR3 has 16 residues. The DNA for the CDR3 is TGCGCCAGCAGCTTTGGGCCGGGGACAGTAGTGGAGAAACTGTTTTTT. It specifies CASSFGPGTVVEKLFF.

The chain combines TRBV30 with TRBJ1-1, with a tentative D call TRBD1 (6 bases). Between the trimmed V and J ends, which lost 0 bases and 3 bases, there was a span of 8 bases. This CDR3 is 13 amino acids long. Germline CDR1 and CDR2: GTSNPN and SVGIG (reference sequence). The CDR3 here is CAWSVHRDTEAFF. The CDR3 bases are TGTGCCTGGAGTGTCCACAGGGACACTGAAGCTTTCTTT. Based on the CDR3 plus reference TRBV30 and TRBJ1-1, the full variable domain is SQTIHQWPATLVQPVGSPLSLECTVEGTSNPNLYWYRQAAGRGLQLLFYSVGIGQISSEVPQNLSASRPQDRQFILSSKKLLLSDSGFYLCAWSVHRDTEAFFGQGTRLTVV.

The chain's CDR3 is CASSYGGRGNEQFF. The CDR3 bases are TGTGCCAGCAGTTACGGGGGTCGGGGCAATGAGCAGTTCTTC. V gene TRBV6-5 combines with J gene TRBJ2-1, with D perhaps assigned TRBD1 or TRBD2 (5 bases each). Germline lookup yields CDR1 MNHEY and CDR2 SVGAGI. Trimming pared 2 bases from V and 6 bases from J, leaving 11 bases between. This CDR3 has 14 residues.